This T cell receptor (beta chain) was sequenced during a study of human T cells and chemical hapten exposure. Turning to the study itself: The cohort included alopecia areata under or over 50% scalp, totalis and universalis.

TCRdb re-derived calls from the RACE reads in MiXCR, one entry per CDR3 protein. The table includes roughly 200,000 distinct CDR3 sequences, about 25% detected once. Germline V gene data show CDR1 as SEHNR and CDR2 as FQNEAQ (reference sequence). V shed 5 bases and J shed 5 bases, with 16 bases lying between them. There are 14 residues in the CDR3. In this sample, this clonotype turned up a few times. As for time point: patch test 3, about 24 weeks after DPC sensitization. Treatment: therapeutic diphenylcyclopropenone sensitization with weekly scalp DPC. Donation of samples came from alopecia patients who were 18 to 70 years old and suitable for DPC.

This TCR was sampled from a woman aged 40 to 50 with alopecia areata. Some clones in this sample may be carry-over from other donors' samples. This chain links TRBV7-9 with TRBJ2-7; D tentatively fits TRBD1 or TRBD2 (5 bases each). This sample comprised whole blood, obtained in connection with sensitization to the hapten diphenylcyclopropenone (DPC). Written as DNA, the CDR3 is TGTGCCAGCAGCCGCTCTGACGGGGCACACGAGCAGTACTTC. It codes for CASSRSDGAHEQYF.